The T cell receptor (beta chain) described here comes from a study of blood T cells in healthy people across ages. Study conclusions and caveats: Observed TCR beta diversity per million T cells went down as age went up. This fall followed a roughly linear course with age.

Sample-barcoded 5' priming and a J-beta primer mix drove a second PCR of about 6 to 12 cycles. Each CDR3 protein is one row after TCRdb ran MiXCR on the 5' RACE reads. The table lists 1.5 million to 2 million distinct CDR3 sequences, 28% of them singletons. The CDR3 has 15 residues. Germline V gene lookup returns CDR1 SGHKS and CDR2 YYEKEE (reference sequence). V shed 4 bases and J 8 bases; nucleotides not matched to a gene: 11. Comment on this clonotype: Its specificity is unknown.

This clonotype was obtained from a young woman in good health. The chain uses TRBV5-5 and TRBJ2-1, with TRBD2 identical over 8 bases. Sequences were obtained from blood. The chain's CDR3 is CASSTLGTSSDEQFF. Here the CDR3 DNA reads TGTGCCAGCAGCACCCTCGGGACTAGTAGTGATGAGCAGTTCTTC.